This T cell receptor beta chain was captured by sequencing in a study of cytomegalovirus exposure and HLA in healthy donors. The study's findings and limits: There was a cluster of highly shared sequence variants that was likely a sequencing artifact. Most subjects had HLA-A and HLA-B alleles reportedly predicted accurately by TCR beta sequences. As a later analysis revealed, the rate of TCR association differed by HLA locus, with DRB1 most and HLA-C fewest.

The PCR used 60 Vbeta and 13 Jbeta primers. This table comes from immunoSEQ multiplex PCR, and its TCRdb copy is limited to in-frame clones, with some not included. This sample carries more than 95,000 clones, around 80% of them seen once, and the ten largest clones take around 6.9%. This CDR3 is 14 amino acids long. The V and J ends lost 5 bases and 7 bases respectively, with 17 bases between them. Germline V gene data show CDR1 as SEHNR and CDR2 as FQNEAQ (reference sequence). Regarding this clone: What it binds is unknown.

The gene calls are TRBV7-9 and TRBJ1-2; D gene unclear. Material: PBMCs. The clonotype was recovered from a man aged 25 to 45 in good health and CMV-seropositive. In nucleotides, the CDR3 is TGTGCCAGCAGCCCAACGTCTCTTTACGGTGGCTACACCTTC. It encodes CASSPTSLYGGYTF.